This T cell receptor (beta chain) stems from a study of T cells in Graves' hyperthyroidism and ophthalmopathy. Study conclusions and caveats: A 13 V-J model separated ophthalmopathy from stable hyperthyroidism.

This clonotype appeared many times. What it binds is not known. There were TCR beta CDR3 regions amplified from RNA transcripts. Initially, a first-round RT-PCR of the TCR CDR3 employed the HTBI primer set. MiXCR was run by TCRdb on the multiplex PCR reads, yielding one entry per CDR3 protein. The sample includes roughly 380,000 distinct CDR3 sequences, 19% of them seen just once. The CDR3 covers 16 residues. V lost 6 bases, J lost 3 bases, and 20 bases lay in between. CDR1 is MNHNS and CDR2 is SASEGT in the germline V gene. This chain connects TRBV6-1 to TRBJ1-1; no firm D call. The clonotype comes from a woman younger than 30 with Graves' hyperthyroidism. The sequenced material came from blood. CDR3 nucleotides: TGTGCCAGCAGACCCCGCGGAAGGCCCCTCGACACTGAAGCTTTCTTT. Its translation: CASRPRGRPLDTEAFF.